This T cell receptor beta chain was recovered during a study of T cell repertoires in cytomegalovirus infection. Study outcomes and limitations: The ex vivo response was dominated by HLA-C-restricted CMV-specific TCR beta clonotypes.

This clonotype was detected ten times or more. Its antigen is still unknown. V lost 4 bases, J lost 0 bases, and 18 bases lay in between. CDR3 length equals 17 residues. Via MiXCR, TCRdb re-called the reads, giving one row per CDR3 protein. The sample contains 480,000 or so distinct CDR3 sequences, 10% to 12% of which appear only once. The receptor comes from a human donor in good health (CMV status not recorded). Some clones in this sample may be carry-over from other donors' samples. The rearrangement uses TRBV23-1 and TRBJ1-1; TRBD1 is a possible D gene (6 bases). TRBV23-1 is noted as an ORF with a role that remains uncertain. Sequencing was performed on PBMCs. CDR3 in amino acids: CASSLSGPGVMNTEAFF. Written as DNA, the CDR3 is TGCGCCAGCAGTCTCTCGGGGCCAGGGGTCATGAACACTGAAGCTTTCTTT.